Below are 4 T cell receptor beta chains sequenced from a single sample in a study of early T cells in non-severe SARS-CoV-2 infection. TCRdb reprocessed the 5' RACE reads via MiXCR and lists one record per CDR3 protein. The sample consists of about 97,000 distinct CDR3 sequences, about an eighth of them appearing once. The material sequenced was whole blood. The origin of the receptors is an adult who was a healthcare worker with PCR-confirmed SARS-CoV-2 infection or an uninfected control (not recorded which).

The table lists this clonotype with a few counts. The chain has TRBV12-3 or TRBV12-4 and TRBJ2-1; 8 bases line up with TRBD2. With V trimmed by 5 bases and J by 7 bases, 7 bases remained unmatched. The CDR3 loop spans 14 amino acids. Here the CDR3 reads CASSRTGRGNEQFF. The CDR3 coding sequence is TGTGCCAGCAGTCGGACCGGGAGGGGTAATGAGCAGTTCTTC.

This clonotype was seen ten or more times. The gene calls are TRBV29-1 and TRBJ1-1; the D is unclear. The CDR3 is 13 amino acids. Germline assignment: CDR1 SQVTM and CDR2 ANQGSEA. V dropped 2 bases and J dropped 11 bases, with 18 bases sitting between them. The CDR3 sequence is CSVELRLPPRAFF. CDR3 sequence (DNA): TGCAGCGTTGAATTGAGGTTGCCTCCCCGGGCTTTCTTT.

The CDR3 DNA is TGTGCCAGCAGGACAGGGGCAGGGAGATCACCCCTCCACTTT. Translated: CASRTGAGRSPLHF. The rearrangement links TRBV6-1 to TRBJ1-6; 8 bases align to TRBD1. This CDR3 has 14 residues. The germline CDR1 and CDR2 sequences are MNHNS and SASEGT. V lost 6 bases and J lost 10; bases outside the gene matches: 8.

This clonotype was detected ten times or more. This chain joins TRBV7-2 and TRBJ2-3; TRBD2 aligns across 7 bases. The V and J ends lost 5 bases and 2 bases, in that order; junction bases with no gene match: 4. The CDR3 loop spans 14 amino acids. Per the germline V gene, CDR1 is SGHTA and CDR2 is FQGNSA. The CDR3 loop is CASSPSGFTDTQYF. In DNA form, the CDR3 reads TGTGCCAGCAGCCCTAGCGGCTTCACAGATACGCAGTATTTT.